Following are 25 T cell receptor beta chains from one sample sequenced in a study of Ad26.COV2.S vaccination and SARS-CoV-2 variants. The treatment denotes: about 20 received Ad26.COV2.S at low or high dose, single or two shots; about 5 received placebo; per-sample allocation not given. Following the first vaccine or placebo injection, samples were taken on day 63. TCRdb keeps only in-frame clones here, not all; method: immunoSEQ multiplex PCR. The sample has about 390,000 clones, more than 85% seen once; the top ten hold 3.5%. The source was peripheral blood, collected in a trial of Ad26.COV2.S vaccine versus placebo. The source is a person aged 18-65 years who received the Ad26.COV2.S COVID-19 vaccine or a placebo.

The chain is built from TRBV6-1 and TRBJ2-3; tentative D call: TRBD2 (6 bases). The CDR3 loop spans 15 amino acids. V dropped 3 bases and J dropped 2 bases, with 12 bases sitting between them. The germline V gene has CDR1 MNHNS and CDR2 SASEGT. The DNA for the CDR3 is TGTGCCAGCAGTGACCTGGGGGGATTCACAGATACGCAGTATTTT. This encodes CASSDLGGFTDTQYF.

The chain couples TRBV7-9 to TRBJ1-3; D not certain. Germline V gene data show CDR1 as SEHNR and CDR2 as FQNEAQ (reference sequence). The CDR3 spans 14 residues. Trimming removed 1 base at V and 5 bases at J, with 9 bases between. The CDR3, as DNA: TGTGCCAGCAGCTTAGTGCCACGGAGAAACACCATATATTTT. Encoded protein: CASSLVPRRNTIYF.

The CDR3 here is CASSLDSHGYTF. DNA of the CDR3: TGTGCCAGCAGTTTGGACAGTCACGGCTACACCTTC. The chain links TRBV12-3 or TRBV12-4 to TRBJ1-2, with a weak D call TRBD1 (6 bases). V gave up 3 bases and J gave up 8 bases, with 10 bases separating them. This CDR3 comprises 12 residues.

V usage is TRBV5-4 and J usage is TRBJ2-3; no clear D gene. In germline, CDR1 is SGHNT, CDR2 YYREEE (reference sequence). V lost 3 bases and J 2 bases, leaving 7 bases between the germline ends. The CDR3 has 13 amino acids. CDR3 DNA: TGTGCCAGCAGCTGGTGGAACACAGATACGCAGTATTTT. It encodes CASSWWNTDTQYF.

With respect to this clone: At one of its ends the junction is not consistent with the germline gene, which may arise from a read error. This CDR3 reads CASSKDRVAEAFF. In nucleotides, the CDR3 is TGCGCCAGCAGCAAAGACAGGGTTGCTGAAGCTTTCTTT. The chain employs TRBV4-1 and TRBJ1-1, with 7 bases lining up with TRBD1. This CDR3 has 13 amino acids. Germline V gene lookup returns CDR1 MGHRA and CDR2 YSYEKL.

This clone was recorded a few times. This sequence joins TRBV5-8 and TRBJ2-7, with no clear D. Germline values: CDR1 SGHTS, CDR2 YDEGEE. Trimming shortened V by 3 bases and J by 3 bases, and 13 bases separated the two germline ends. This CDR3 region has 14 residues. The CDR3 DNA is TGTGCCAGCAGCTCCCGGGCCCTAGGCTACGAGCAGTACTTC. Protein sequence: CASSSRALGYEQYF.

The CDR3 sequence: CASSTLNRNSPLHF. The CDR3 DNA is TGTGCCAGCAGTACTCTGAACAGAAATTCACCCCTCCACTTT. The J gene is TRBJ1-6, the V gene TRBV6-6, with D unclear. Between the trimmed V and J ends, which lost 5 bases and 7 bases, there was a span of 12 bases. Germline V lookup: CDR1 MNHNY, CDR2 SVGAGI (reference sequence). This CDR3 comprises 14 residues.

This chain connects TRBV6-5 to TRBJ1-3; no reliable D call. The V gene's germline CDR1 is MNHEY and CDR2 SVGAGI. V was shortened by 7 bases and J by 2 bases, with 15 bases between the two germline ends. The length of the CDR3 is 15 residues. The CDR3 loop reads CASTDPGSTGNTIYF. The CDR3 coding sequence is TGTGCCAGCACCGACCCAGGCTCGACTGGAAACACCATATATTTT.

The chain recombines TRBV18 with TRBJ1-2; D call uncertain. The CDR3 has 13 amino acids. Germline V CDR1 and CDR2: KGHSH, LQKENI. V lost 6 bases and J lost 6, with 14 bases in between. Here the CDR3 reads CASSNRREDGYTF. DNA for the CDR3: TGTGCCAGCTCGAACCGGCGGGAAGATGGCTACACCTTC.

In its sample, this clone was seen once. This chain uses TRBV6-2 or TRBV6-3 with TRBJ1-2; D call uncertain. Germline CDR1 is MNHEY and CDR2 is SVGEGT. Trimming removed 2 bases from V and 1 base from J, with 8 bases in between. CDR3 length: 14 amino acids. CDR3 protein: CASSYRRGNYGYTF. The DNA of the CDR3 is TGTGCCAGCAGTTACAGGCGGGGTAACTATGGCTACACCTTC.

V gene TRBV19 combines with J gene TRBJ2-7; either TRBD1 or TRBD2 may fit D (5 bases each). There are 16 residues in the CDR3. V lost 3 bases and J 0 bases, leaving 15 bases between the germline ends. CDR1 is LNHDA, CDR2 SQIVND, per germline (reference sequence). The CDR3 here is CASSMGRDAGSYEQYF. CDR3 bases: TGTGCCAGTAGTATGGGCCGGGACGCTGGCTCCTACGAGCAGTACTTC.

The CDR3: CATSRDTVGHTEAFF. CDR3 nucleotides: TGTGCCACCAGCAGAGATACAGTTGGGCACACTGAAGCTTTCTTT. V usage is TRBV15 and J usage is TRBJ1-1; no definite D call. This CDR3 is built from 15 residues. CDR1 LNHNV and CDR2 YYDKDF come from the germline V gene (reference sequence). V shed 0 bases and J shed 3 bases, with 11 bases lying between them.

This chain uses TRBV10-3 with TRBJ2-7; the match to TRBD1 covers 12 bases. The CDR3 totals 14 residues. J lost 4 bases, V lost 5 bases, and 3 bases had no gene match. Germline assignment: CDR1 ENHRY and CDR2 SYGVKD. The CDR3 region has the DNA TGTGCCATCAGTAGGGACAGGGGGCGATACGAGCAGTACTTC. The encoded protein is CAISRDRGRYEQYF.

The chain couples TRBV28 to TRBJ1-5; no clear D gene. CDR1 is MDHEN and CDR2 is SYDVKM in the germline V gene. This CDR3 is built from 14 residues. Trimming removed 8 bases from V and 2 bases from J, with 13 bases in between. The CDR3 region is CASQFPGGNQPQHF. The CDR3 DNA is TGTGCCAGCCAGTTTCCGGGTGGCAATCAGCCCCAGCATTTT.

The chain has TRBV5-1 and TRBJ2-1; D perhaps matches TRBD1 (5 bases). The germline V and J ends were trimmed by 5 bases and 6 bases, with 15 bases remaining between them. This CDR3 is 14 amino acids long. CDR1 and CDR2 (germline): SGHRS, YFSETQ. CDR3 protein: CASSPFPGPNEQFF. In nucleotides, the CDR3 is TGCGCCAGCAGTCCTTTCCCAGGGCCCAATGAGCAGTTCTTC.

The V gene is TRBV30, the J gene TRBJ1-2; D is undetermined. V was clipped by 2 bases and J by 8 bases, with 15 bases between them. The CDR3 loop spans 13 amino acids. Germline lookup yields CDR1 GTSNPN and CDR2 SVGIG (reference sequence). The CDR3 protein is CAWSRLTAGGYTF. CDR3 DNA sequence: TGTGCCTGGAGTAGGCTCACGGCGGGGGGCTACACCTTC.

V usage is TRBV7-9 and J usage is TRBJ1-2; weak D call: TRBD1 (6 bases). The CDR3 extends over 13 amino acids. Trimming left V 4 bases short and J 14 bases short, with 20 bases between. The germline V gene encodes CDR1 SEHNR and CDR2 FQNEAQ (reference sequence). This chain's CDR3 is CASSSPGHRDRTF. CDR3 sequence (DNA): TGTGCCAGCAGCTCGCCGGGACACAGGGACCGGACCTTC. The full variable domain, with the rest looked up from reference TRBV7-9 and TRBJ1-2, is DTGVSQNPRHKITKRGQNVTFRCDPISEHNRLYWYRQTLGQGPEFLTYFQNEAQLEKSRLLSDRFSAERPKGSFSTLEIQRTEQGDSAMYLCASSSPGHRDRTFGSGTRLTVV.

The chain employs TRBV3-1 (or the pseudogene TRBV3-2) and TRBJ1-2; the D gene is possibly TRBD1 (5 bases). The germline V and J ends were trimmed by 3 bases and 6 bases, with 17 bases remaining between them. CDR1 is LGHDT and CDR2 is YNNKEL in the germline V gene (reference sequence). The length of the CDR3 is 15 residues. The CDR3: CASSHAWERGNGYTF. CDR3 nucleotides: TGTGCCAGCAGCCATGCCTGGGAGAGGGGTAATGGCTACACCTTC.

The chain recombines TRBV7-2 with TRBJ2-1, with D perhaps matching TRBD1 (6 bases). Looked up from germline, CDR1 is SGHTA and CDR2 is FQGNSA. Trimming removed 1 base at V and 9 bases at J, with 13 bases between. The CDR3 has 14 amino acids. This chain's CDR3 is CASSLGAGDFEQFF. As DNA, the CDR3 is TGTGCCAGCAGCTTAGGGGCAGGGGATTTTGAGCAGTTCTTC.

The chain is built from TRBV7-5 and TRBJ1-3. TRBV7-5 is designated a pseudogene. CDR3 length equals 17 residues. As DNA, the CDR3 is TGTGTCAGAAGCGCACAACCCGGGCCGTCCTCTGGAAACACCATATATTTT. Protein sequence: CVRSAQPGPSSGNTIYF.

The V call is TRBV12-3 or TRBV12-4, the J call TRBJ2-7, with D perhaps TRBD2 (6 bases). V lost 7 bases and J lost 4, with 11 bases in between. This CDR3 comprises 12 residues. The CDR3 DNA follows: TGTGCCAGCACGGTGCGGGGATACGAGCAGTACTTC. The encoded protein is CASTVRGYEQYF.

The CDR3 bases are TGTGCCAGCAGCTTTAACGGGGGTGGCACAGATACGCAGTATTTT. Its protein is CASSFNGGGTDTQYF. The chain recombines TRBV7-9 with TRBJ2-3; a weak D match, TRBD2 (6 bases). Germline V gives CDR1 SEHNR, CDR2 FQNEAQ (reference sequence). V lost 3 bases and J 1 base, leaving 11 bases between the germline ends. The CDR3 runs 15 residues.

This chain links TRBV7-9 with TRBJ1-2, with D possibly TRBD1 on 5 matching bases. There are 14 residues in the CDR3. CDR1 is SEHNR and CDR2 is FQNEAQ in the germline V gene (reference sequence). Trimming took 2 bases from V and 2 from J, leaving 9 bases between them. This CDR3 is CASSLRGINYGYTF. CDR3 in DNA: TGTGCCAGCAGCTTACGGGGGATAAACTATGGCTACACCTTC. The variable domain in full, completed from reference TRBV7-9 and TRBJ1-2, reads DTGVSQNPRHKITKRGQNVTFRCDPISEHNRLYWYRQTLGQGPEFLTYFQNEAQLEKSRLLSDRFSAERPKGSFSTLEIQRTEQGDSAMYLCASSLRGINYGYTFGSGTRLTVV.

The chain carries TRBV7-2 and TRBJ2-5, with D tentatively TRBD2 (6 bases). The CDR3 consists of 14 residues. Trimming took 5 bases from V and 9 from J, leaving 19 bases between them. Germline-derived CDR1 and CDR2 are SGHTA and FQGNSA. The DNA for the CDR3 is TGTGCCAGCAGCCCGACGGGGGAGAGAATAGCCCAGTACTTC. Protein sequence: CASSPTGERIAQYF.

The chain couples TRBV4-2 to TRBJ2-6; no firm D call. This CDR3 is built from 15 residues. V gave up 0 bases and J gave up 1 base, with 4 bases separating them. In germline, CDR1 is LGHNA, CDR2 YNFKEQ. CDR3 bases: TGTGCCAGCAGCCAAGATAGGTCTGGGGCCAACGTCCTGACTTTC. It specifies CASSQDRSGANVLTF.